Listed below are T cell receptor beta chains from one sample, sequenced in a study of T cells in localized non-small cell lung cancer. TCRdb's table, derived via immunoSEQ multiplex PCR, lists solely in-frame clones and lacks some. Altogether nearly 25,000 clones are present, 92% being singletons, with the ten largest covering approximately 16%. Sequencing used peripheral blood, obtained before any cancer treatment. Every receptor here comes from a man aged 35-69 years with stage III squamous cell lung carcinoma. Both conserved end residues are part of each CDR3. D genes are given only for firm matches. Only part of the rows carry a size: once, few, many, or a class if the clone is expanded.

v_call,j_call,clone_size,d_call,cdr3_aa,cdr3_nt
TRBV28,TRBJ1-1,NA,NA,CASRPSTAPMNTEAFF,TGTGCCAGCAGACCCTCGACCGCACCTATGAACACTGAAGCTTTCTTT
TRBV9,TRBJ1-3,NA,TRBD1,CASSANPGQAGNTIYF,TGTGCCAGCAGCGCCAACCCCGGACAGGCTGGAAACACCATATATTTT
TRBV18,TRBJ2-7,NA,NA,CASSPPGIYEQYF,TGTGCCAGCTCACCACCCGGCATCTACGAGCAGTACTTC
TRBV6-1,TRBJ1-6,NA,NA,CASSEAPDYNSPLHF,TGTGCCAGCAGTGAAGCGCCCGACTATAATTCACCCCTCCACTTT
TRBV15,TRBJ2-2,NA,NA,CATSRGPGQNTGELFF,TGTGCCACCAGCAGAGGCCCGGGACAGAACACCGGGGAGCTGTTTTTT
TRBV30,TRBJ2-5,NA,TRBD1,CAWSVLTGGWGVETQYF,TGTGCCTGGAGTGTGTTAACAGGGGGCTGGGGTGTGGAGACCCAGTACTTC
TRBV6-6,TRBJ2-1,NA,NA,CASSYNLEVEQFF,TGTGCCAGCAGTTACAATCTAGAGGTTGAGCAGTTCTTC
TRBV29-1,TRBJ1-3,NA,NA,CSVEGDGNTIYF,TGCAGCGTTGAAGGGGACGGAAACACCATATATTTT
TRBV28,TRBJ1-2,NA,TRBD1,CASSQDVRGQGYTF,TGTGCCAGCAGCCAAGATGTCAGGGGGCAGGGCTACACCTTC
TRBV29-1,TRBJ1-4,NA,NA,CSAEDVGGKLFF,TGCAGCGCCGAGGACGTAGGGGGAAAACTGTTTTTT
TRBV7-8,TRBJ2-7,NA,NA,CASSLSGFGYEQYF,TGTGCCAGCAGCTTATCAGGGTTTGGGTACGAGCAGTACTTC
TRBV30,TRBJ1-4,NA,NA,CAWSVHPDEKLFF,TGTGCCTGGAGTGTACACCCGGATGAAAAACTGTTTTTT
TRBV7-2,TRBJ2-7,NA,TRBD2,CASRTSGRVSYEQYF,TGTGCCAGCAGGACTAGCGGGAGGGTTTCCTACGAGCAGTACTTC
TRBV6-1,TRBJ2-7,NA,TRBD1,CASSVGTGVVAQYF,TGTGCCAGCAGTGTTGGGACAGGGGTTGTCGCGCAGTACTTC
TRBV10-3,TRBJ2-2,NA,NA,CAISSAQALNGELFF,TGTGCCATCAGTAGCGCACAGGCTCTCAACGGGGAGCTGTTTTTT
TRBV19,TRBJ2-7,once,NA,CASNEGTVDEQYF,TGTGCCAGTAACGAGGGGACGGTAGACGAGCAGTACTTC
TRBV5-1,TRBJ1-2,NA,NA,CASSLNVDRSYGYTF,TGCGCCAGCAGCTTAAACGTAGACAGAAGCTATGGCTACACCTTC
TRBV29-1,TRBJ1-2,NA,NA,CSVDSGAGGYTF,TGCAGCGTTGATTCAGGGGCTGGTGGCTACACCTTC
TRBV18,TRBJ1-2,NA,TRBD1,CASSPQGAANYGYTF,TGTGCCAGCTCACCACAGGGGGCAGCTAACTATGGCTACACCTTC
TRBV4-3,TRBJ2-5,NA,TRBD2,CASSKTSGVDETQYF,TGCGCCAGCAGTAAGACTAGCGGGGTTGATGAGACCCAGTACTTC
TRBV27,TRBJ2-3,NA,TRBD2,CASGLAGGFTDTQYF,TGTGCCAGCGGCCTAGCGGGGGGATTCACAGATACGCAGTATTTT
TRBV28,TRBJ2-7,once,TRBD2,CASSLLSGGDPYEQYF,TGTGCCAGCAGTCTATTGAGCGGGGGAGACCCCTACGAGCAGTACTTC
TRBV27,TRBJ2-5,NA,NA,CASRNRASGQETQYF,TGTGCCAGCAGGAACAGGGCGTCGGGCCAAGAGACCCAGTACTTC
TRBV28,TRBJ1-3,NA,NA,CASTSGFSGNTIYF,TGTGCCAGCACCTCGGGCTTCTCTGGAAACACCATATATTTT
TRBV4-3,TRBJ1-2,NA,NA,CASSHGGYYGYTF,TGCGCCAGCAGCCACGGGGGCTACTATGGCTACACCTTC
TRBV19,TRBJ1-1,NA,TRBD1,CASSVQGARDTEAFF,TGTGCCAGTAGTGTCCAGGGGGCGCGGGACACTGAAGCTTTCTTT
TRBV19,TRBJ1-1,NA,TRBD1,CASKETGVPQAEAFF,TGTGCCAGTAAAGAGACAGGGGTTCCTCAGGCTGAAGCTTTCTTT
TRBV28,TRBJ2-7,NA,NA,CAISTWRDSYEQYF,TGTGCCATCTCGACGTGGCGGGACTCCTACGAGCAGTACTTC
TRBV4-3,TRBJ2-4,NA,NA,CASSQEGRAENIQYF,TGCGCCAGCAGCCAAGAGGGCAGGGCCGAAAACATTCAGTACTTC
TRBV18,TRBJ2-7,NA,NA,CASSPYTGRSSYEQYF,TGTGCCAGCTCACCATATACCGGAAGGTCATCCTACGAGCAGTACTTC
TRBV9,TRBJ1-2,NA,NA,CANSVDPTGTHGYTF,TGTGCCAACAGCGTAGACCCTACAGGGACCCATGGCTACACCTTC
TRBV6-5,TRBJ1-1,NA,TRBD1,CASSYIGQGNTEAFF,TGTGCCAGCAGTTACATAGGACAGGGGAACACTGAAGCTTTCTTT
TRBV7-3,TRBJ1-2,NA,NA,CASSPTPMSDYGYTF,TGTGCCAGCAGCCCCACCCCTATGTCCGACTATGGCTACACCTTC
TRBV4-2,TRBJ2-1,NA,NA,CASSHPSDPYNEQFF,TGTGCCAGCAGCCACCCTAGCGATCCCTACAATGAGCAGTTCTTC
TRBV5-6,TRBJ1-2,NA,TRBD1,CASSLADRVNYGYTF,TGTGCCAGCAGCTTGGCCGACAGGGTAAACTATGGCTACACCTTC
TRBV28,TRBJ1-2,once,TRBD1,CASRRGQASYGYTF,TGTGCCAGCAGGAGGGGACAGGCATCCTATGGCTACACCTTC
TRBV5-6,TRBJ2-5,NA,TRBD1,CASSGTGQETQYF,TGTGCCAGCAGCGGGACAGGACAAGAGACCCAGTACTTC
TRBV28,TRBJ1-6,few,TRBD1,CASSPGQPNSPLHF,TGTGCCAGCAGTCCGGGACAGCCGAATTCACCCCTCCACTTT
TRBV11-2,TRBJ2-7,NA,TRBD2,CASSLDRLAGGYEQYF,TGTGCCAGCAGCTTAGACCGACTAGCGGGAGGCTACGAGCAGTACTTC
TRBV5-4,TRBJ2-1,NA,TRBD2,CASNPATSGSGNEQFF,TGTGCCAGCAACCCAGCGACTAGCGGGTCTGGAAATGAGCAGTTCTTC
TRBV19,TRBJ2-2,NA,NA,CASSDSGNTGELFF,TGTGCCAGTAGCGATAGCGGTAACACCGGGGAGCTGTTTTTT